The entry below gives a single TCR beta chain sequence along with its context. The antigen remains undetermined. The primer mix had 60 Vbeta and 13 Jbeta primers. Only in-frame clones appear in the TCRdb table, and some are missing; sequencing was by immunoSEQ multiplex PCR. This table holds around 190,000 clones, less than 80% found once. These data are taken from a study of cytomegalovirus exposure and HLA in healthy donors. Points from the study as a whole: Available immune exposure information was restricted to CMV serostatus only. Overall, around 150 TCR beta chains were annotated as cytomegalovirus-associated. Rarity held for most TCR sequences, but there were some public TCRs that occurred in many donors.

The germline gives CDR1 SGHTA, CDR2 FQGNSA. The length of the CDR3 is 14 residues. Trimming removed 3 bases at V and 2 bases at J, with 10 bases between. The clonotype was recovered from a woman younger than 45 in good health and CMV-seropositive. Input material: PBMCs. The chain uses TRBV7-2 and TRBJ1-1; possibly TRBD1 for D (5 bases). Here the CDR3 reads CASSFSGPNTEAFF. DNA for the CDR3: TGTGCCAGCAGCTTTTCAGGGCCCAACACTGAAGCTTTCTTT.